The next 20 T cell receptor beta chains were all read from a single sample in a study of blood T cell repertoires in COVID-19. TCRdb's table, derived via immunoSEQ multiplex PCR, lists solely in-frame clones and lacks some. There are more than 200,000 clones in the sample; 90% to 95% occur only once, and under 2.5% lies in the top ten. Sequenced input: PBMCs or T cells enriched from blood (not recorded which). Every receptor here comes from a young woman who had recovered from COVID-19.

V usage is TRBV3-1 (or the pseudogene TRBV3-2) and J usage is TRBJ1-1; 8 bases agree with TRBD1. This CDR3 has 15 residues. The germline V gene encodes CDR1 LGHDT and CDR2 YNNKEL (reference sequence). The V and J ends lost 5 bases and 3 bases, in that order; junction bases with no gene match: 8. The CDR3 DNA reads as TGTGCCAGCAGCTCCTCCAGGGGGCTTCACACTGAAGCTTTCTTT. Its protein product is CASSSSRGLHTEAFF.

The chain links TRBV18 to TRBJ1-4; D is unresolved. Trimming removed 5 bases at V and 0 bases at J, with 7 bases between. This CDR3 contains 14 residues. Germline-derived CDR1 and CDR2 are KGHSH and LQKENI. CDR3 in amino acids: CASSTGATNEKLFF. CDR3 nucleotide sequence: TGTGCCAGCTCAACCGGGGCAACTAATGAAAAACTGTTTTTT.

This chain joins TRBV9 and TRBJ2-7; 8 positions agree with TRBD1. Per germline, CDR1 SGDLS and CDR2 YYNGEE. The junction had 8 bases not matched to a gene; V was cut back by 4 bases and J by 2 bases. This CDR3 is built from 15 residues. This CDR3 reads CASSQYGTGTYEQYF. For the CDR3, the DNA is TGTGCCAGCAGCCAATACGGGACAGGAACCTACGAGCAGTACTTC.

V gene TRBV2 combines with J gene TRBJ1-3; perhaps TRBD1 as D (6 bases). This CDR3 comprises 14 residues. Per the germline V gene, CDR1 is SNHLY and CDR2 is FYNNEI. V gave up 10 bases and J gave up 1 base, with 14 bases separating them. The CDR3 sequence is CATRDNLSGNTIYF. The CDR3, as DNA: TGTGCCACTAGGGACAACCTTTCTGGAAACACCATATATTTT.

This clone appeared a single time. The CDR3 is CASSLAVGVNEQFF. CDR3 in DNA: TGTGCCAGCAGCTTAGCGGTAGGGGTCAATGAGCAGTTCTTC. The chain couples TRBV7-9 to TRBJ2-1; a possible D gene is TRBD1 (5 bases). This CDR3 region has 14 residues. CDR1 and CDR2 (germline): SEHNR, FQNEAQ (reference sequence). The V end lost 0 bases, the J end lost 6 bases, and 9 bases lay between the germline ends.

This chain uses TRBV11-2 with TRBJ2-3; the D gene is possibly TRBD2 (5 bases). Trimming stripped 5 bases from V and 6 bases from J, with 15 bases between. This CDR3 contains 14 residues. Germline V gene lookup returns CDR1 SGHAT and CDR2 FQNNGV. As DNA, the CDR3 is TGTGCCAGCAGCCCCGTCGGCCGGAGGGATACGCAGTATTTT. It translates to CASSPVGRRDTQYF.

V gene TRBV5-6 combines with J gene TRBJ1-5; D might be TRBD1 (6 bases). Per germline, CDR1 SGHDT and CDR2 YYEEEE. The V end lost 1 base, the J end lost 4 bases, and 15 bases lay between the germline ends. This CDR3 has 16 amino acids. CDR3 residues: CASSLRSDRRNQPQHF. For the CDR3, the DNA is TGTGCCAGCAGCTTGAGATCGGACAGAAGAAATCAGCCCCAGCATTTT.

The V and J genes are TRBV6-5 and TRBJ2-3; D uncertain. V lost 8 bases and J 0 bases, leaving 3 bases between the germline ends. The germline V gene encodes CDR1 MNHEY and CDR2 SVGAGI. The CDR3 loop spans 11 amino acids. Here the CDR3 reads CASQSTDTQYF. CDR3 nucleotides: TGTGCCAGCCAAAGCACAGATACGCAGTATTTT.

The chain carries TRBV9 and TRBJ1-4; 9 bases are shared with TRBD1. The CDR3 consists of 15 residues. The ends lost 0 bases at V and 8 bases at J; junction bases unmatched: 5. Germline lookup yields CDR1 SGDLS and CDR2 YYNGEE. CDR3 protein: CASSVGNRGQEKLFF. CDR3 nucleotides: TGTGCCAGCAGCGTAGGGAACAGGGGGCAAGAAAAACTGTTTTTT.

V is TRBV5-1 and J is TRBJ2-3, with 8 bases matching TRBD2. Germline CDR1 reads SGHRS; CDR2 reads YFSETQ. J lost 3 bases, V lost 4 bases, and 10 bases had no gene match. The CDR3 contains 16 residues. As DNA, the CDR3 is TGCGCCAGCAGCCGCCTTGTGGGACTAGGGACAGATACGCAGTATTTT. Its translation: CASSRLVGLGTDTQYF.

The gene calls are TRBV3-1 (or the pseudogene TRBV3-2) and TRBJ2-3; 10 bases agree with TRBD2. The CDR3 consists of 16 residues. Unmatched junction bases numbered 7, after V lost 4 bases and J lost 3 bases. Per germline, CDR1 LGHDT and CDR2 YNNKEL (reference sequence). CDR3 residues: CASSLTSGMGTDTQYF. In DNA form, the CDR3 reads TGTGCCAGCAGCCTTACTAGCGGGATGGGGACAGATACGCAGTATTTT.

This chain joins TRBV28 and TRBJ1-4, with a weak D call TRBD1 (6 bases). Deletions cut 4 bases from V and 6 bases from J, with 12 bases between. There are 14 residues in the CDR3. Germline V CDR1 and CDR2: MDHEN, SYDVKM. The CDR3 region is CASSSRGGYEKLFF. The CDR3 DNA is TGTGCCAGCAGTTCCAGGGGTGGGTATGAAAAACTGTTTTTT.

CDR3 amino acids: CATSDSGTAVEAFF. Written as DNA, the CDR3 is TGTGCCACCAGTGATTCCGGGACAGCCGTAGAAGCTTTCTTT. This chain joins TRBV24-1 and TRBJ1-1, with 7 bases aligning to TRBD1. The V and J ends lost 2 bases and 8 bases, in that order; junction bases with no gene match: 7. This CDR3 spans 14 amino acids. Germline V gene lookup returns CDR1 KGHDR and CDR2 SFDVKD.

This clone appeared once. The chain has TRBV10-3 and TRBJ2-5; TRBD1 aligns across 7 bases. Germline assignment: CDR1 ENHRY and CDR2 SYGVKD. V trimming: 10 bases; J trimming: 4 bases; junction bases outside the gene matches: 9. CDR3 length equals 13 residues. The CDR3 here is CATVDRVRETQYF. The CDR3 DNA reads TGTGCCACCGTTGACAGGGTCAGAGAGACCCAGTACTTC.

This chain uses TRBV7-9 with TRBJ1-2; 8 nucleotides line up with TRBD1. The CDR3 sequence is 15 residues long. Germline loops: CDR1 SEHNR, CDR2 FQNEAQ (reference sequence). V trimming: 5 bases; J trimming: 4 bases; junction bases outside the gene matches: 9. The CDR3 nucleotides are TGTGCCAGCAGCGATTCCGGACAGGGAGGCTATGGCTACACCTTC. Its protein product is CASSDSGQGGYGYTF.

The CDR3: CASSEAEHTEAFF. The CDR3 nucleotides are TGTGCCAGCAGTGAAGCCGAGCACACTGAAGCTTTCTTT. The rearrangement links TRBV25-1 to TRBJ1-1; D unresolved. Trimming stripped 2 bases from V and 3 bases from J, with 7 bases between. CDR3 length: 13 residues. Germline V gene lookup returns CDR1 MGHDK and CDR2 SYGVNS.

J is TRBJ2-7 and V is TRBV5-1, with TRBD2 as a possible D gene (6 bases). Trimming shortened V by 4 bases and J by 2 bases, and 13 bases separated the two germline ends. This CDR3 is 14 amino acids long. Germline CDR1 SGHRS, CDR2 YFSETQ. The DNA of the CDR3 is TGCGCCAGCAGCGGCGGGGACGGAACCTACGAGCAGTACTTC. Translation: CASSGGDGTYEQYF.

J is TRBJ2-7 and V is TRBV3-1 (or the pseudogene TRBV3-2); D perhaps matches TRBD2 (5 bases). The CDR3 has 13 amino acids. Germline-derived CDR1 and CDR2 are LGHDT and YNNKEL (reference sequence). Trimming removed 4 bases from V and 6 bases from J, with 13 bases in between. The CDR3 DNA reads as TGTGCCAGCAGCCCCTCCTCGACTACCGAGCAGTACTTC. This encodes CASSPSSTTEQYF.

This chain links TRBV19 with TRBJ1-5; 11 bases agree with TRBD1. The germline CDR1 and CDR2 sequences are LNHDA and SQIVND (reference sequence). J lost 7 bases, V lost 3 bases, and 8 bases had no gene match. The CDR3 consists of 16 residues. CDR3 DNA sequence: TGTGCCAGTAGTATTTTAGGACAGGGGGCTTTCCAGCCCCAGCATTTT. It encodes CASSILGQGAFQPQHF.

This clone was observed a handful of times. The J gene is TRBJ2-7, the V gene TRBV5-6, with TRBD1 identical over 9 bases. There are 16 residues in the CDR3. Germline V gene data show CDR1 as SGHDT and CDR2 as YYEEEE. V trimming: 0 bases; J trimming: 6 bases; junction bases outside the gene matches: 10. The CDR3 spells CASSLGFGTGYLEQYF. CDR3 sequence (DNA): TGTGCCAGCAGCTTGGGGTTTGGGACAGGGTATCTCGAGCAGTACTTC. Based on the CDR3 plus reference TRBV5-6 and TRBJ2-7, the full variable domain is DAGVTQSPTHLIKTRGQQVTLRCSPKSGHDTVSWYQQALGQGPQFIFQYYEEEERQRGNFPDRFSGHQFPNYSSELNVNALLLGDSALYLCASSLGFGTGYLEQYFGPGTRLTVT.